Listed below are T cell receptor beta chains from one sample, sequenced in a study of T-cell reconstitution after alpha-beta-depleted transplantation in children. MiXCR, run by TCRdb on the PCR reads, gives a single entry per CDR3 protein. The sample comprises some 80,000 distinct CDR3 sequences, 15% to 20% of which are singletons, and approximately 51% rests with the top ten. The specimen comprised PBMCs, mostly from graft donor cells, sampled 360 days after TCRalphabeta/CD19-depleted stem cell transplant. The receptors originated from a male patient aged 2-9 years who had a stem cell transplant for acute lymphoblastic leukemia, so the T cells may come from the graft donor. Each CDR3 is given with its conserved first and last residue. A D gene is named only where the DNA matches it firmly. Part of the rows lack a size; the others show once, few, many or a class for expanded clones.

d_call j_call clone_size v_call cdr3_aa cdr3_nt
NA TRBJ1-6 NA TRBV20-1 CSAAVRELNSPLHF TGCAGTGCAGCCGTGCGAGAACTCAATTCACCCCTCCACTTT
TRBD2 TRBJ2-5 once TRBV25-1 CASSQGLAGAPLKETQYF TGTGCCAGCAGCCAAGGACTAGCGGGAGCCCCGCTCAAAGAGACCCAGTACTTC
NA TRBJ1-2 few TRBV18 CASSKTNYGYTF TGTGCCAGCTCAAAGACTAACTATGGCTACACCTTC
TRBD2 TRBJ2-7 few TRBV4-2 CASSQELAGGKAYEQYF TGTGCCAGCAGCCAAGAGCTAGCGGGAGGTAAAGCCTACGAGCAGTACTTC
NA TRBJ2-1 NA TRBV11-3 CASSLGWLRSGNEQFF TGTGCCAGCAGCTTAGGTTGGTTACGGTCTGGCAATGAGCAGTTCTTC
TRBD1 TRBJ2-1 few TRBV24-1 CATRDRGYNEQFF TGTGCCACCAGGGACAGGGGCTACAATGAGCAGTTCTTC
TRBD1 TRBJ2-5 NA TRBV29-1 CSVRDRGHETQYF TGCAGCGTTCGGGACAGGGGGCATGAGACCCAGTACTTC
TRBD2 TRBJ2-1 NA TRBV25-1 CASSERGLAGERGSYNEQFF TGTGCCAGCAGTGAAAGGGGACTAGCGGGAGAACGTGGGTCCTACAATGAGCAGTTCTTC
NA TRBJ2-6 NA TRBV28 CASLGGSGANVLTF TGTGCCAGCTTAGGGGGCTCTGGGGCCAACGTCCTGACTTTC
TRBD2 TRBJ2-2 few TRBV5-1 CASSPPGLAGVRTGELFF TGCGCCAGCAGCCCCCCGGGACTAGCGGGAGTAAGAACCGGGGAGCTGTTTTTT
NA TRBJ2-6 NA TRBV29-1 CSVLLRDRSFSGANVLTF TGCAGCGTCCTCCTCCGAGACAGGTCCTTCTCTGGGGCCAACGTCCTGACTTTC
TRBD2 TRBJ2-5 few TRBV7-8 CASSLSRLAGETQYF TGTGCCAGCAGCTTATCCCGACTAGCGGGAGAGACCCAGTACTTC
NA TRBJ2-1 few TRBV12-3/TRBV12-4 CASSVGAGQPDNEQFF TGTGCCAGCAGTGTAGGAGCCGGACAGCCGGACAATGAGCAGTTCTTC
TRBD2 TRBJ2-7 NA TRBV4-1 CASSHSTSGSMSKIHEQYF TGCGCCAGCAGCCATTCCACTAGCGGGAGTATGTCTAAGATCCACGAGCAGTACTTC
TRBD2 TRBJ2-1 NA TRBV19 CASSRGLAGGISNNEQFF TGTGCCAGTAGTAGAGGACTAGCGGGAGGGATCAGCAACAATGAGCAGTTCTTC
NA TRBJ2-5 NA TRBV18 CASSPPSRVGETQYF TGTGCCAGCTCACCACCCTCAAGGGTAGGGGAGACCCAGTACTTC
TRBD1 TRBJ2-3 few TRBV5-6 CASSPRQGWDTDTQYF TGTGCCAGCAGCCCCAGACAGGGGTGGGACACAGATACGCAGTATTTT
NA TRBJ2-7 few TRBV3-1 CASSNIWGPSSYEQYF TGTGCCAGCAGCAACATTTGGGGGCCTAGCTCCTACGAGCAGTACTTC
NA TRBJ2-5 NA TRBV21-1 CASSKEPGAGGETQYF TGTGCCAGCAGCAAGGAGCCAGGGGCCGGGGGAGAGACCCAGTACTTC
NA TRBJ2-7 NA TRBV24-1 CATSGSVWRGDPYEQYF TGTGCCACCAGTGGTTCCGTCTGGCGGGGCGATCCCTACGAGCAGTACTTC
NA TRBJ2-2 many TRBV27 CASSLFARYTGELFF TGTGCCAGCAGTTTATTCGCTAGATACACCGGGGAGCTGTTTTTT
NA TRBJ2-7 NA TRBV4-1 CASSQAWTYEQYF TGCGCCAGCAGCCAAGCCTGGACTTACGAGCAGTACTTC
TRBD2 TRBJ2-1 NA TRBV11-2 CASSPRAGFSGRPYNEQFF TGTGCCAGCAGCCCTCGTGCGGGGTTTAGCGGGAGACCCTACAATGAGCAGTTCTTC
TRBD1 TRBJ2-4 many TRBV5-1 CASSTALGQKNIQYF TGCGCCAGCAGCACCGCCTTGGGACAGAAAAACATTCAGTACTTC
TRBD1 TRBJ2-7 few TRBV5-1 CASSLGTGLFYEQYF TGCGCCAGCAGCTTGGGGACAGGGCTTTTTTACGAGCAGTACTTC
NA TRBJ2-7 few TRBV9 CASGAPYEQYF TGTGCCAGCGGGGCACCCTACGAGCAGTACTTC
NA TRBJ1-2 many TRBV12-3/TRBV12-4 CASSLGQGYGYTF TGTGCCAGCAGTTTAGGGCAGGGCTATGGCTACACCTTC
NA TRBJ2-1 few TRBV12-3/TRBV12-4 CASSLRGNNEQFF TGTGCCAGCAGTTTAAGAGGGAACAATGAGCAGTTCTTC
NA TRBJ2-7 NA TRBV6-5 CASSYRGRGYEQYF TGTGCCAGCAGTTACAGGGGTAGAGGCTACGAGCAGTACTTC
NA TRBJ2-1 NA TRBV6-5 CASSYSTGSDEQFF TGTGCCAGCAGTTACTCAACGGGTTCGGATGAGCAGTTCTTC
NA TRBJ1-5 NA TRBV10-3 CAIGRRRGNQPQHF TGTGCCATCGGAAGAAGAAGGGGCAATCAGCCCCAGCATTTT
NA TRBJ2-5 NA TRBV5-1 CASSLSPPNLEETQYF TGCGCCAGCAGCTTGTCGCCACCAAACCTCGAAGAGACCCAGTACTTC
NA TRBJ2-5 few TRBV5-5 CASSLCGTEGETQYF TGTGCCAGCAGCTTGTGTGGCACGGAAGGGGAGACCCAGTACTTC
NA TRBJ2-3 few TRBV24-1 CATSDRAGSTDTQYF TGTGCCACCAGTGATAGGGCAGGGAGTACAGATACGCAGTATTTT
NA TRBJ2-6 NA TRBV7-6 CASSLEPWPLSSGANVLTF TGTGCCAGCAGCTTAGAGCCCTGGCCCCTCTCGTCTGGGGCCAACGTCCTGACTTTC
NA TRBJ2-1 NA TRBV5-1 CASSLRRLGAYNEQFF TGCGCCAGCAGCTTGCGGCGACTAGGGGCCTACAATGAGCAGTTCTTC
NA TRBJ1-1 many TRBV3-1 CASSQDRYRNTEAFF TGTGCCAGCAGCCAAGACAGGTACCGAAACACTGAAGCTTTCTTT
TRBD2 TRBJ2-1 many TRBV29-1 CSVEGLAHNEQFF TGCAGCGTTGAGGGACTAGCGCACAATGAGCAGTTCTTC
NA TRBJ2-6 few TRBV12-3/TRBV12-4 CASSDRHARRGANVLTF TGTGCCAGCAGCGACCGACACGCCCGGAGGGGGGCCAACGTCCTGACTTTC
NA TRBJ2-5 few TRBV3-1 CASSQGWGSAAQYF TGTGCCAGCAGCCAAGGGTGGGGGAGTGCGGCCCAGTACTTC
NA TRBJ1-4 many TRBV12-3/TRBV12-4 CASSFGSLSNEKLFF TGTGCCAGCAGTTTTGGCAGCTTATCTAATGAAAAACTGTTTTTT
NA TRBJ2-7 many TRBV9 CASSVAPGSSYEQYF TGTGCCAGCAGCGTAGCACCGGGAAGCTCCTACGAGCAGTACTTC
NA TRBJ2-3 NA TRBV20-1 CSAREVVRLSTDTQYF TGCAGTGCTAGAGAGGTGGTCAGACTTAGCACAGATACGCAGTATTTT
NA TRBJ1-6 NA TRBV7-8 CASSPDDSSPLHF TGTGCCAGCAGCCCGGACGACAGCTCACCCCTCCACTTT
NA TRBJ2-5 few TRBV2 CASKAGIHLETQYF TGTGCCAGCAAAGCAGGGATACACTTAGAGACCCAGTACTTC
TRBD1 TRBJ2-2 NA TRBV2 CASSSGTGYSGELFF TGTGCCAGCAGTTCCGGGACAGGGTACAGCGGGGAGCTGTTTTTT
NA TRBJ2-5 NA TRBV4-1 CASSQELARAQETQYF TGCGCCAGCAGCCAAGAATTGGCACGGGCACAAGAGACCCAGTACTTC
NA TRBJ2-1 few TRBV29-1 CSVEDWRKSSYNEQFF TGCAGCGTTGAAGATTGGAGGAAGAGCTCCTACAATGAGCAGTTCTTC
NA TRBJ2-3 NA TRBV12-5 CASGLEKWGDTQYF TGTGCTAGTGGTTTGGAGAAGTGGGGAGATACGCAGTATTTT
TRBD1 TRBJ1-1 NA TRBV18 CASSRQGGGFRENTEAFF TGTGCCAGCTCACGACAGGGCGGAGGGTTTAGGGAGAACACTGAAGCTTTCTTT
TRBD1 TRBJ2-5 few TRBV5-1 CASRDWDSEHLRTETQYF TGCGCCAGCAGAGACTGGGACAGCGAACACCTAAGGACGGAGACCCAGTACTTC
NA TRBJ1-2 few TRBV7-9 CASSSRKANYGYTF TGTGCCAGCAGCTCCCGGAAAGCGAACTATGGCTACACCTTC
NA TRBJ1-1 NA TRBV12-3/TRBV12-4 CARQVMNTEAFF TGTGCCAGACAGGTAATGAACACTGAAGCTTTCTTT